This TCR beta chain is drawn from a study of blood T cell repertoires in COVID-19. Study details: The United States, Italy and Spain provided the acute and convalescent COVID-19 samples. PBMCs, B-cell-depleted T cells, or T cells provided the cDNA or gDNA that made up the material.

CDR3 length equals 15 residues. CDR1 is SGHTA and CDR2 is FQGNSA in the germline V gene. The ends were cut back, 1 base at V and 4 bases at J, with 14 bases in the middle. This study enrolled people aged about 18 to 90 from about 24 US geographic areas. As originally analysed: Amplification with reference gene primers provided the estimates of nucleated cell counts. Here immunoSEQ multiplex PCR was the method, and the copy in TCRdb shows in-frame clones only, minus some. D and trimming come from the DNA, and the V and J calls and clone size come from that table. The repertoire includes about 430,000 clones, about 88% of them detected once, and approximately 1.5% sits in the top ten.

The chain employs TRBV7-2 and TRBJ2-7; the D gene is possibly TRBD2 (6 bases). The origin of this receptor is a woman aged 18-29 years who had been exposed to COVID-19. Material: PBMCs or T cells enriched from blood (not recorded which). The CDR3 nucleotides are TGTGCCAGCAGCTTAGGAACACTAGCCTCTTACGAGCAGTACTTC. Its translation is CASSLGTLASYEQYF.